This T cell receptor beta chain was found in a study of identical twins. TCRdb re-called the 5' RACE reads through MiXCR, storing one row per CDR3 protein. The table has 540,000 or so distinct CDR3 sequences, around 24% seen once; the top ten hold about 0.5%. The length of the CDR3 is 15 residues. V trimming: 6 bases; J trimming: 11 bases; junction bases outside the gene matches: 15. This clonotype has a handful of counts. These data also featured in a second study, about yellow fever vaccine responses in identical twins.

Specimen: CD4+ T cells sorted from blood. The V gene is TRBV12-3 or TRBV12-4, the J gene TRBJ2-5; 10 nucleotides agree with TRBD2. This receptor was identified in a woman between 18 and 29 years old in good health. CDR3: CASRNKLAGWGKQYF. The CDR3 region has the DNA TGTGCCAGCAGAAATAAACTAGCGGGGTGGGGTAAGCAGTACTTC.